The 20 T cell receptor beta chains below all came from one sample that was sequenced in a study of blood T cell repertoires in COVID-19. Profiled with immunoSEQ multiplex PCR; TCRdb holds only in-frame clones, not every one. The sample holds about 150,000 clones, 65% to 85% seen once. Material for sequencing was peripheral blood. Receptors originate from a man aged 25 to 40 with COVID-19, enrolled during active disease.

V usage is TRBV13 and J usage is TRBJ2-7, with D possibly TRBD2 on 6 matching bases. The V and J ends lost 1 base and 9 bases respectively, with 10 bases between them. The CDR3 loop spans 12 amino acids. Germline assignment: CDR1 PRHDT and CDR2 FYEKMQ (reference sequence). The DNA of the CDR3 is TGTGCCAGCAGCTTAGCCCCTAGCGCGCAGTACTTC. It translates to CASSLAPSAQYF.

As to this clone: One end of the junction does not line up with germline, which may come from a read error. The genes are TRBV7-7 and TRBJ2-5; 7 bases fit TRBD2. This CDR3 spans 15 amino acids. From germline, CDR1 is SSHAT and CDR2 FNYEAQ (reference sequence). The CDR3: CASSLLDGGQETQYF. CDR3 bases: TGTGCTAGCAGCTTACTCGACGGGGGGCAAGAGACCCAGTACTTC. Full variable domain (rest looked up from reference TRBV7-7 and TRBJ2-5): GAGVSQSPRYKVTKRGQDVTLRCDPISSHATLYWYQQALGQGPEFLTYFNYEAQPDKSGLPSDRFSAERPEGSISTLTIQRTEQRDSAMYRCASSLLDGGQETQYFGPGTRLLVL.

CDR3 amino acids: CASSVEAEPGETQYF. CDR3 coding DNA: TGTGCCAGCAGCGTAGAGGCGGAGCCGGGGGAGACCCAGTACTTC. The rearrangement links TRBV9 to TRBJ2-5; the D gene is possibly TRBD2 (5 bases). CDR1 and CDR2 (germline): SGDLS, YYNGEE. V dropped 0 bases and J dropped 5 bases, with 14 bases sitting between them. CDR3 length: 15 amino acids.

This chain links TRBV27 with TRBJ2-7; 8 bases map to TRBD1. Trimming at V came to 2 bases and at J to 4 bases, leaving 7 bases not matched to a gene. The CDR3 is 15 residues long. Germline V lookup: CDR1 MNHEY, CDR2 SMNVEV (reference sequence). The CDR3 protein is CASSLKGQAHYEQYF. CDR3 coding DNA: TGTGCCAGCAGTTTAAAGGGACAGGCCCATTACGAGCAGTACTTC.

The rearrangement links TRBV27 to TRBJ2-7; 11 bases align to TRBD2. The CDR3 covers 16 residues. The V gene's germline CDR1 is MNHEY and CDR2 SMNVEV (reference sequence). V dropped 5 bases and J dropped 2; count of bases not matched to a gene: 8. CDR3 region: CASSLRTSGYTYEQYF. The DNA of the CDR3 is TGTGCCAGCAGTCTTCGGACTAGCGGGTACACCTACGAGCAGTACTTC.

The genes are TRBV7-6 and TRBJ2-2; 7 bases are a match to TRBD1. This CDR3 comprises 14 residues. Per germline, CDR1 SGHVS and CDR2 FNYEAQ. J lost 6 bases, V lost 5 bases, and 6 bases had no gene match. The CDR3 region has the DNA TGTGCCAGCAGCCGGGACAGAGATTCCGGGGAGCTGTTTTTT. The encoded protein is CASSRDRDSGELFF.

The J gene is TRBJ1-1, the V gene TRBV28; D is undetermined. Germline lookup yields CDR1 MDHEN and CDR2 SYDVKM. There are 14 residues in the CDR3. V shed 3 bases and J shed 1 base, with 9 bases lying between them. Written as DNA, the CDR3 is TGTGCCAGCAGTTTGAACAGACCGAACACTGAAGCTTTCTTT. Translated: CASSLNRPNTEAFF.

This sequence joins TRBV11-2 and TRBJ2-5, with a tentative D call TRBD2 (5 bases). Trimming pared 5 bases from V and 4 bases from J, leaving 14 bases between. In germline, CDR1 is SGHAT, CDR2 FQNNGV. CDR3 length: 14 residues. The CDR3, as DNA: TGTGCCAGCAGCGAGCTGGGGAGTCGAGAGACCCAGTACTTC. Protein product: CASSELGSRETQYF.

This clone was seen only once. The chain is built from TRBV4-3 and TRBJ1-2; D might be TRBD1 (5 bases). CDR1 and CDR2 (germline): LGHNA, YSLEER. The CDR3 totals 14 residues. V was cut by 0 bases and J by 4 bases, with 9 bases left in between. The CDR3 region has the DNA TGCGCCAGCAGCCAAGACGGCGGGGGCTATGGCTACACCTTC. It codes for CASSQDGGGYGYTF.

CDR3 in DNA: TGTGCCAGCACCTCCTATGGCTACACCTTC. This encodes CASTSYGYTF. The chain uses TRBV12-3 or TRBV12-4 and TRBJ1-2; D is unclear. V shed 7 bases and J shed 4 bases, with 4 bases lying between them. This CDR3 contains 10 residues.

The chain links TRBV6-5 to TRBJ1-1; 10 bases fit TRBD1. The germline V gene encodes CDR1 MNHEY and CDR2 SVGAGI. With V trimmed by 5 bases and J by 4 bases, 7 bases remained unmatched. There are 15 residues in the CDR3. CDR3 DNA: TGTGCCAGCAGTCCCCGGGACAGGGGTATCACTGAAGCTTTCTTT. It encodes CASSPRDRGITEAFF.

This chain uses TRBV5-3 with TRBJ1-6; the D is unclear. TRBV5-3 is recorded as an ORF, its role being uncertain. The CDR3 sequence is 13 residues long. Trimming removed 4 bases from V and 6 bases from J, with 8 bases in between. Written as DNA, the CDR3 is TGTGCCAGAAGCCCATTCATTAATTCACCCCTCCACTTT. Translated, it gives CARSPFINSPLHF.

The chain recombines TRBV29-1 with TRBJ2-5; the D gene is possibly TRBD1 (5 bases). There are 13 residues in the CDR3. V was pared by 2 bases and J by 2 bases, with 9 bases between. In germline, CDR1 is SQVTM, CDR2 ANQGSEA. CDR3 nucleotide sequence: TGCAGCGTTGAAAGCAGGGCTCAAGAGACCCAGTACTTC. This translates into CSVESRAQETQYF. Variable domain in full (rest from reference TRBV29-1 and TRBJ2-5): SAVISQKPSRDICQRGTSLTIQCQVDSQVTMMFWYRQQPGQSLTLIATANQGSEATYESGFVIDKFPISRPNLTFSTLTVSNMSPEDSSIYLCSVESRAQETQYFGPGTRLLVL.

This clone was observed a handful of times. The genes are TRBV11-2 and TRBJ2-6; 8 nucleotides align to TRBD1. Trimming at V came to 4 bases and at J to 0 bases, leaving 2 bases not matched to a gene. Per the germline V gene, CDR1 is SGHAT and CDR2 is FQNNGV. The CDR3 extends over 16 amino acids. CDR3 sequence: CASSSTGGSGANVLTF. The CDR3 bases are TGTGCCAGCAGCTCAACAGGGGGCTCTGGGGCCAACGTCCTGACTTTC.

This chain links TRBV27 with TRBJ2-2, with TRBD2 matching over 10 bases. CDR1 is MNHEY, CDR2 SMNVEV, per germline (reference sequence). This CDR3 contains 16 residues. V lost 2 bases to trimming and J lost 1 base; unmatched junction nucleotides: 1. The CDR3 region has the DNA TGTGCCAGCAGTTTAAGACTAGCGGGGAACACCGGGGAGCTGTTTTTT. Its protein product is CASSLRLAGNTGELFF.

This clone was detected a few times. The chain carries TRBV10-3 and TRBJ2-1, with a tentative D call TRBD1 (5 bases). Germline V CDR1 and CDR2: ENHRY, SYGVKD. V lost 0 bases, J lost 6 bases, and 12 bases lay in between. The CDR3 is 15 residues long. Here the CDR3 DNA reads TGTGCCATCAGTGAGTCTTGGCAGGGCATCAATGAGCAGTTCTTC. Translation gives CAISESWQGINEQFF.

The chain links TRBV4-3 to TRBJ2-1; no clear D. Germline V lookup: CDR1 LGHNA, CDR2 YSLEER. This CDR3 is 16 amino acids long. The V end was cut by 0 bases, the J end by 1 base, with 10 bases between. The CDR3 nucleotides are TGCGCCAGCAGCCAAGAATGGAGATTTTCCTACAATGAGCAGTTCTTC. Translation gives CASSQEWRFSYNEQFF.

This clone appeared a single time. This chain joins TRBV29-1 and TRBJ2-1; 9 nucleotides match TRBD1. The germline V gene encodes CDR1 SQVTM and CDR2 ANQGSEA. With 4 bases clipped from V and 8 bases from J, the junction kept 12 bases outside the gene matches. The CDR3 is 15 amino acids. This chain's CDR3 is CSVVGGQGIIDEQFF. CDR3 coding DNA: TGCAGCGTTGTCGGTGGACAGGGGATTATCGATGAGCAGTTCTTC.

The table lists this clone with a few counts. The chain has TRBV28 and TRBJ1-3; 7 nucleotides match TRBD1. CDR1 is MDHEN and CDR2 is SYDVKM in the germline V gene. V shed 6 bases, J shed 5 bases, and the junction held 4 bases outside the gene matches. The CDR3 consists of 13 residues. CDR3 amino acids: CASRQGRRNTIYF. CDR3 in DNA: TGTGCCAGCAGACAGGGGAGAAGAAACACCATATATTTT.

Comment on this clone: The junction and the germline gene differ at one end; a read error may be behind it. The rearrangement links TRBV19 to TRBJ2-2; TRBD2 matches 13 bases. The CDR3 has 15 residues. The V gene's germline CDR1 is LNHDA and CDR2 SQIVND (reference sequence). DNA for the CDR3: TGTGCCAGTTGGACTAGCGGGAGTTTAACCGAGGAGCTGTTTTTT. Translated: CASWTSGSLTEELFF.